The clone carrying this TCR beta chain was found once. This record comes from a study of T-cell reconstitution after alpha-beta-depleted transplantation in children. The CDR3 extends over 16 amino acids. Trimming cost V 3 bases and J 6 bases, with 18 bases left between them. Germline V gives CDR1 SGHTA, CDR2 FQGNSA. Preparation of the TCRbeta library was carried out with unique molecular identifiers. From the PCR reads, TCRdb called clonotypes with MiXCR, one entry per CDR3 protein. The sample holds approximately 400,000 distinct CDR3 sequences, 11% seen once. The sequencing here drew on PBMCs from the stem cell graft donor, taken from the stem cell graft. The V and J genes are TRBV7-2 and TRBJ2-1; TRBD1 might be the D (6 bases). The source of this sequence is a human donor who donated a stem cell graft to a child with acute myeloid leukemia. The DNA for the CDR3 is TGTGCCAGCAGCTTCAACAGGGTGGGTACCGCCAATGAGCAGTTCTTC. This translates into CASSFNRVGTANEQFF.